Sequencing of this TCR beta chain was carried out in a study of Graves' ophthalmopathy and Graves' hyperthyroidism. The germline V gene encodes CDR1 SEHNR and CDR2 FQNEAQ (reference sequence). The ends were cut back, 5 bases at V and 2 bases at J, with 16 bases in the middle. This CDR3 spans 15 amino acids. RNA transcripts were the source from which TCR beta CDR3 regions were amplified. RT-PCR was first run with HTBI primers, then multiplex PCR in a second round. TCRdb reprocessed the multiplex PCR reads with MiXCR, giving one entry per CDR3 protein. Among 580,000 or so distinct CDR3 sequences listed, approximately 37% were seen once.

The sequencing input was peripheral blood or thyroid tissue (not recorded which). This receptor was identified in an adult man with Graves' hyperthyroidism. The chain carries TRBV7-9 and TRBJ2-7; D call uncertain. CDR3: CASSQGLSSAYEQYF. The CDR3 DNA reads as TGTGCCAGCAGCCAAGGTCTCAGTTCGGCCTACGAGCAGTACTTC.